This T cell receptor (beta chain) is drawn from a study of cytomegalovirus exposure and HLA in healthy donors. Study-wide context: About 85 million unique TCR sequences came from HLA-typed donors in an early release.

The PCR made use of 60 Vbeta and 13 Jbeta primers. Clones were sequenced by immunoSEQ multiplex PCR, and TCRdb holds only the in-frame ones, with some missing. The data contain approximately 160,000 clones, around 75% of them singletons. This clone has only a few counts. Antigen unknown. The germline V gene encodes CDR1 SGHAT and CDR2 FQNNGV. Trimming left V 5 bases short and J 1 base short, with 18 bases between. This CDR3 is built from 18 residues. Findings and limits, study-wide: An Asian-associated ancestry cluster reportedly showed fewer N-insertions than the approximately 700-donor mean in a later analysis. Within an earlier analysis, most TCR beta V segments proved productive either about 90% or about 30% of the time. The study reported that TCR beta sequences accurately predicted HLA-A and HLA-B alleles in most subjects.

This clonotype was obtained from a human donor in good health. J is TRBJ2-6 and V is TRBV11-2; TRBD1 is a possible D gene (6 bases). Sequencing was done on a sample of PBMCs. The CDR3 DNA reads TGTGCCAGCAGCAGCAAAACAGGGCCCGTATCTGGGGCCAACGTCCTGACTTTC. It translates to CASSSKTGPVSGANVLTF.